The 5 T cell receptor beta chains listed next were all sequenced from one sample in a study of T cells in Graves' hyperthyroidism and ophthalmopathy. The investigators amplified TCR beta CDR3 regions from RNA transcripts. HTBI primers were employed in a first-round RT-PCR of the TCR CDR3. TCRdb independently ran MiXCR on the multiplex PCR reads; one entry per CDR3 protein. The sample has roughly 380,000 distinct CDR3 sequences, roughly 13% seen once. Material: blood. Receptors originate from a woman younger than 30 with Graves' hyperthyroidism.

The V and J genes are TRBV10-3 and TRBJ2-1, with 13 bases lining up with TRBD2. The CDR3 runs 17 residues. Germline V gene sequence: CDR1 ENHRY, CDR2 SYGVKD. The ends lost 2 bases at V and 4 bases at J; junction bases unmatched: 5. CDR3 protein: CAISETLAGGGYNEQFF. The CDR3 DNA is TGTGCCATCAGTGAGACACTAGCGGGAGGGGGGTACAATGAGCAGTTCTTC.

This chain uses TRBV20-1 with TRBJ1-4, with D unresolved. V was cut by 1 base and J by 8 bases, with 8 bases left in between. Germline CDR1 is DFQATT and CDR2 is SNEGSKA (reference sequence). The CDR3 extends over 12 amino acids. The CDR3 spells CSARVLGEKLFF. In nucleotides, the CDR3 is TGCAGTGCTAGAGTACTAGGGGAAAAACTGTTTTTT.

This clonotype was seen at least ten times. The chain couples TRBV7-9 to TRBJ2-7, with D possibly being TRBD2 (5 bases). The V and J ends lost 4 bases and 0 bases respectively, with 10 bases between them. From germline, CDR1 is SEHNR and CDR2 FQNEAQ (reference sequence). The length of the CDR3 is 14 residues. CDR3 DNA: TGTGCCAGCAGCTGGGCGGGTGCCTCCTACGAGCAGTACTTC. This encodes CASSWAGASYEQYF.

This clonotype came up a few times. CDR3 nucleotide sequence: TGTGCCAGTAGTATATCAAGTCGGGAGTCCTACGAGCAGTACTTC. Protein product: CASSISSRESYEQYF. The chain joins TRBV19 to TRBJ2-7; the D gene is possibly TRBD2 (6 bases). CDR3 length: 15 amino acids. Trimming cost V 2 bases and J 1 base, with 12 bases left between them. CDR1 is LNHDA, CDR2 SQIVND, per germline (reference sequence).

This clonotype was picked up many times. The gene calls are TRBV6-1 and TRBJ1-2, with 9 bases fitting TRBD1. CDR3 length: 14 residues. The junction had 3 bases not matched to a gene; V was cut back by 3 bases and J by 4 bases. Germline-derived CDR1 and CDR2 are MNHNS and SASEGT. In nucleotides, the CDR3 is TGTGCCAGCAGTGACGACAGGGGGATCTATGGCTACACCTTC. Translated: CASSDDRGIYGYTF.